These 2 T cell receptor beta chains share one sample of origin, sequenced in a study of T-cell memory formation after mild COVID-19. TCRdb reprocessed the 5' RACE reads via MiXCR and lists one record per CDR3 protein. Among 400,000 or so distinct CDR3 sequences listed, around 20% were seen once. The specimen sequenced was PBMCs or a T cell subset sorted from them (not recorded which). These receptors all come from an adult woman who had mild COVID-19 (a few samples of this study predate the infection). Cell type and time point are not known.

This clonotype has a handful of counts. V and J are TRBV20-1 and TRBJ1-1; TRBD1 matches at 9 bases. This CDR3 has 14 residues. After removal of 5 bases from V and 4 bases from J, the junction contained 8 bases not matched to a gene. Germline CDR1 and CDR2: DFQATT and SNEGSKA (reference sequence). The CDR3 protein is CSAFPGQGRTEAFF. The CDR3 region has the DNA TGCAGTGCTTTCCCGGGACAGGGACGCACTGAAGCTTTCTTT.

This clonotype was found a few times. The CDR3 DNA follows: TGCGCCAGCAGCCAGACAGGGTCTGAAAAACTGTTTTTT. This translates into CASSQTGSEKLFF. The rearrangement links TRBV4-3 to TRBJ1-4, with 7 bases identical to TRBD1. CDR1 LGHNA and CDR2 YSLEER come from the germline V gene. V trimming: 3 bases; J trimming: 7 bases; junction bases outside the gene matches: 2. The CDR3 is made up of 13 amino acids.